This T cell receptor beta chain was identified during a study of shared clonotypes between healthy human individuals (dated by TCRdb to 2018 to 2020). With regard to the full study: The cohort included three men and a couple of women between 18 and 49 years of age. For each donor, three plates each were used for CD4 naive and CD4 memory, two plates were used for CD8 naive, and one plate was used for CD8 memory. To increase sequencing depth and limit assay-specific biases, different laboratories used diverse techniques to prepare libraries and sequence TCR repertoires. The study deeply sequenced blood TCR repertoires of five healthy adults to estimate repertoire size and the extent of clonotype sharing between individuals. Leukapheresis yielded between about 0.94 and 9 billion PBMCs per donor.

Using the deep immunoSEQ assay, multiplex PCR amplified TCR CDR3 regions from genomic DNA. Extracted genomic DNA from each cell subset was distributed evenly across all wells of several immunoSEQ 96-well plates, and each plate was treated as a replicate. For sorted subsets, about 210 ng of genomic DNA, equivalent to tens of thousands of T cell genomes, went into each replicate PCR. Purified libraries were measured with a Qubit 3.0 fluorometer, size-checked on a Bioanalyzer 2100, and measured again with the KAPA Library Quantification kit. Every immunoSEQ 96-well plate was sequenced on a separate single-read 150-cycle Illumina NextSeq 550 flow cell. In the authors' own workflow: The immunoSEQ output contained only junctional sequences without quality scores, so filtering could not match that applied to full-length reads. To assign V/J genes and CDR3, sequences were annotated using PyIR, a Python wrapper for IgBLAST v1.9, with IMGT germline references. Any read was removed if the V/J assignment was weak (E-value above 1e-6), the CDR3 was missing, or the read contained stop codons, out-of-frame junctions, or ambiguous translated residues. V3J clonotypes were defined by identical inferred V gene, J gene, and CDR3 amino acid sequence. To compute the percentage overlap between repertoires, the number of shared unique clonotypes was divided by the size of the smaller repertoire. RTK rarefaction, the Chao1 estimator, and Recon v2.1 estimates of unobserved clonotypes were used to assess repertoire richness. OLGA was used to compute generation probabilities for all TCRbeta clonotypes that the gDNA method yielded from a few donors. Entries here come from immuneACCESS through TCRdb and include only in-frame sequences with V and J called. Some clones fail to appear in such tables; in the studies checked, an unresolved V gene covers under half of the shortfall, and the cause of the remainder is unknown. The DNA was the basis for D and trimming; V, J and clone size are from that table. The sample profile shows 2 million to 2.5 million clones; under 95% of them were found once. Jointly, the top ten make up about 0.39% of the sample.

The research as a whole found: Pairwise subsampling indicated that sequencing depth was expected to affect the degree of clonotype sharing among donors. Sampling was restricted to blood, and TCR repertoires in tissue are likely to differ from TCR repertoires in blood. Naive subsets generally had larger estimated clonotype richness than memory subsets did. Incomplete sequencing was indicated by rarefaction of sorted-subset datasets, despite the large sequencing depth. Compared with non-shared clonotypes, the clonotypes found in all four sorted-subset donors had higher generation probabilities. The genetic and exposure-history diversity represented was limited by the small number of donors. Sharing across a few donors was observed for about 5% of naive CD4, 3% to 3.5% of naive CD8, 2% to 2.5% of memory CD4, and about 0.4% of memory CD8 clonotypes.

The donors were healthy, HIV-negative adults with no recently reported acute infections or vaccinations. All donors were Caucasian adults living in Nashville, Tennessee, USA. CD4+ T cells were enriched by magnetic negative selection; naive cells were then positively selected on CD45RA, and the negative fraction formed the memory subset. Blood was collected by leukapheresis, and PBMCs were isolated by Ficoll-Histopaque density gradient centrifugation and then cryopreserved in liquid nitrogen vapor phase. Analytical flow cytometry was used to check the purity and quantity of each magnetically sorted T cell population. Genomic DNA was isolated from each sorted fraction and quantified by UV absorbance on a Nanodrop 2000c. Per the germline V gene, SGHTA is the CDR1 and FQGTGA is the CDR2. The trim is 1 base for V and 1 base for J, with a gap of 4 bases between the germline ends. The cysteine opens and the phenylalanine closes a CDR3 of 13 amino acids. The CDR3 DNA has 39 bases and is translated from base 1.

About this clone: What antigen it recognizes has not been identified. Base-call qualities are not available, and no considerably larger clone is one nucleotide away. This same CDR3 is encoded by further DNA sequences in the sample.

The receptor chain draws on TRBV7-3 and TRBJ1-1; too little of a D gene remains to name it. The specimen was naive CD4+ T cells from PBMCs. The cell subset or site label on this specimen signifies: CD45RA+ positively selected. The receptor comes from a man aged 18-30 years in good health. Some clones in this sample may be carry-over from other donors' samples. The bases read TGTGCCAGCAGCTTAAATACGAACACTGAAGCTTTCTTT. This codes for CASSLNTNTEAFF. Extended through the reference TRBV7-3 and TRBJ1-1 proteins, this CDR3 yields the full variable domain: GAGVSQTPSNKVTEKGKYVELRCDPISGHTALYWYRQSLGQGPEFLIYFQGTGAADDSGLPNDRFFAVRPEGSVSTLKIQRTERGDSAVYLCASSLNTNTEAFFGQGTRLTVV.